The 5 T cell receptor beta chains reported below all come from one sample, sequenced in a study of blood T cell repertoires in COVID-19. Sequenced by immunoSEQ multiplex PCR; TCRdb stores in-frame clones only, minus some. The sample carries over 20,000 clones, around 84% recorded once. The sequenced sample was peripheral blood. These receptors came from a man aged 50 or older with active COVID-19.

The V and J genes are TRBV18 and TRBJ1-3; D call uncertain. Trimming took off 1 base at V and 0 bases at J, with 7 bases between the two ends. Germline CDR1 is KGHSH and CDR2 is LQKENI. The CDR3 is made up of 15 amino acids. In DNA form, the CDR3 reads TGTGCCAGCTCACCACGTATAAACTCTGGAAACACCATATATTTT. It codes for CASSPRINSGNTIYF.

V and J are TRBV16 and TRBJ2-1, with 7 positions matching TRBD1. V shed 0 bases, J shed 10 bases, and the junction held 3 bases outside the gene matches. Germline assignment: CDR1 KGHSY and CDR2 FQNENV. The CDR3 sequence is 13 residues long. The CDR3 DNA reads TGTGCCAGCAGCCAATCACAGGGGAGCGAGCAGTTCTTC. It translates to CASSQSQGSEQFF.

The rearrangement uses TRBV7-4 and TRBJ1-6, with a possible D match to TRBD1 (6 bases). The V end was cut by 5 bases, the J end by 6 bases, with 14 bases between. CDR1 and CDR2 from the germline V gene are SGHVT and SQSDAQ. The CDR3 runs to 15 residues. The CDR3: CASSSGGLVNSPLHF. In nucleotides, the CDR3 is TGTGCCAGCAGCAGCGGGGGGCTCGTTAATTCACCCCTCCACTTT.

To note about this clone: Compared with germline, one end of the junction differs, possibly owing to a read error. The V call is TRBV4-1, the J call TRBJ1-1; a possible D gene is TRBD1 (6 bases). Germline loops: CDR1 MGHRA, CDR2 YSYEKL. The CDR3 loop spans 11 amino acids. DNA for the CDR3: TGCGCCAGCAGCCAACTCGGGACAAGACGCTTT. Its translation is CASSQLGTRRF.

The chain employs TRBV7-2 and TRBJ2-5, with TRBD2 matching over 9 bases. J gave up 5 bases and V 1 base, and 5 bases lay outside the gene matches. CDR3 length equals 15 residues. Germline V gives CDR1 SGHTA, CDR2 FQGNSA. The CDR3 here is CASSLESGGTETQYF. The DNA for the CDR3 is TGTGCCAGCAGCTTAGAAAGCGGGGGGACCGAGACCCAGTACTTC. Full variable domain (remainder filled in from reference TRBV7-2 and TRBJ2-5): GAGVSQSPSNKVTEKGKDVELRCDPISGHTALYWYRQSLGQGLEFLIYFQGNSAPDKSGLPSDRFSAERTGGSVSTLTIQRTQQEDSAVYLCASSLESGGTETQYFGPGTRLLVL.